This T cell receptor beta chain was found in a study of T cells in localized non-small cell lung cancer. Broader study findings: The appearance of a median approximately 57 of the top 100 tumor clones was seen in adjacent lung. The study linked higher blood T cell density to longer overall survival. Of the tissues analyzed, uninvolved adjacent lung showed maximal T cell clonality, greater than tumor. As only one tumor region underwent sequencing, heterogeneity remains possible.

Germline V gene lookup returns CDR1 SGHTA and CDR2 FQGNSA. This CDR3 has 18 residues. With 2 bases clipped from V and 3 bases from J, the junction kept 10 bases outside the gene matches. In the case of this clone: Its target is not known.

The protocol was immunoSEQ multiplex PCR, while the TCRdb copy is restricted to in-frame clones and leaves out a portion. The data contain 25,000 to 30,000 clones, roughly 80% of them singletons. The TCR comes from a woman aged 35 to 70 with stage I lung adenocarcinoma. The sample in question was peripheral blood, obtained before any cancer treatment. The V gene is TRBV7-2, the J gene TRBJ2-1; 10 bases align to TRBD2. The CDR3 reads CASSLQPSGGSHYNEQFF. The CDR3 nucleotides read TGTGCCAGCAGCTTACAACCTAGCGGGGGATCCCACTACAATGAGCAGTTCTTC.